Each of the 23 T cell receptor beta chains below was sequenced from the same sample in a study of T cell changes during pregnancy in multiple sclerosis. TCRdb keeps only in-frame clones here, not all; method: immunoSEQ multiplex PCR. This sample has around 51,000 clones; around 93% occur once, and the top ten carry approximately 1.9%. Sequencing was performed on peripheral blood, taken in the second trimester of pregnancy. The receptor source for this set is a female donor with multiple sclerosis, enrolled in a pregnancy study.

V usage is TRBV9 and J usage is TRBJ2-1, with D perhaps matching TRBD2 (5 bases). Per germline, CDR1 SGDLS and CDR2 YYNGEE. Trimming removed 4 bases from V and 0 bases from J, with 11 bases in between. This CDR3 comprises 15 residues. CDR3 coding DNA: TGTGCCAGCAGCTCAAGCGGTAGCTCCTACAATGAGCAGTTCTTC. Encoded protein: CASSSSGSSYNEQFF.

The chain combines TRBV18 with TRBJ2-3; the match to TRBD1 covers 7 bases. The V and J ends lost 5 bases and 1 base, in that order; junction bases with no gene match: 12. Germline assignment: CDR1 KGHSH and CDR2 LQKENI. The CDR3 is 17 amino acids. The CDR3, as DNA: TGTGCCAGCTCATCTCTAAGGACAGGACGGGGCACAGATACGCAGTATTTT. Translating it yields CASSSLRTGRGTDTQYF.

V is TRBV28 and J is TRBJ2-7; 10 bases line up with TRBD2. The CDR3 is 17 residues long. The J segment lost 6 bases and the V segment lost 6 bases, leaving 17 bases of the junction unmatched. Germline values: CDR1 MDHEN, CDR2 SYDVKM. The CDR3 region is CASRRPATSGVTLEQYF. The DNA for the CDR3 is TGTGCCAGCAGGCGGCCAGCAACTAGCGGGGTGACACTCGAGCAGTACTTC.

J is TRBJ1-1 and V is TRBV5-1, with D hard to call. V shed 0 bases and J shed 5 bases, with 20 bases lying between them. The V gene's germline CDR1 is SGHRS and CDR2 YFSETQ. The CDR3 consists of 17 residues. The CDR3 here is CASSLALRSASGTEAFF. In nucleotides, the CDR3 is TGCGCCAGCAGCTTGGCTCTTCGGTCAGCTTCGGGGACTGAAGCTTTCTTT.

The chain recombines TRBV19 with TRBJ1-5; possible D gene TRBD1, 5 bases. Germline V gene data show CDR1 as LNHDA and CDR2 as SQIVND (reference sequence). V was shortened by 3 bases and J by 2 bases, with 11 bases between the two germline ends. The CDR3 has 15 residues. The CDR3 region is CASSITEGGNQPQHF. CDR3 DNA: TGTGCCAGTAGTATTACCGAAGGGGGCAATCAGCCCCAGCATTTT.

The rearrangement uses TRBV5-4 and TRBJ2-1, with 10 nucleotides matching TRBD1. This CDR3 is 16 amino acids long. V shed 2 bases, J shed 4 bases, and the junction held 6 bases outside the gene matches. Per the germline V gene, CDR1 is SGHNT and CDR2 is YYREEE (reference sequence). The CDR3 spells CASSLPGQGNYNEQFF. The DNA of the CDR3 is TGTGCCAGCAGCTTACCGGGACAGGGGAATTACAATGAGCAGTTCTTC.

The chain combines TRBV5-1 with TRBJ2-1; the match to TRBD2 covers 13 bases. The V segment lost 8 bases and the J segment 3 bases; nucleotides outside the gene matches: 11. Germline V lookup: CDR1 SGHRS, CDR2 YFSETQ. The CDR3 extends over 17 amino acids. CDR3 sequence reads: CASTAPGTSGIYNEQFF. CDR3 nucleotide sequence: TGCGCCAGTACCGCCCCAGGGACTAGCGGGATCTACAATGAGCAGTTCTTC.

This rearrangement joins TRBV29-1 to TRBJ1-2; 7 nucleotides align to TRBD1. Germline values: CDR1 SQVTM, CDR2 ANQGSEA. CDR3 length: 13 amino acids. Unmatched junction bases numbered 11, after V lost 5 bases and J lost 8 bases. The CDR3 protein is CSVRAGTEVGYTF. DNA of the CDR3: TGCAGCGTTCGCGCCGGGACAGAGGTCGGCTACACCTTC.

This chain uses TRBV4-2 with TRBJ2-2, with 9 nucleotides matching TRBD1. Losses at the gene ends were 0 bases for V and 6 bases for J; bases not matched to a gene: 8. The CDR3 extends over 17 amino acids. Germline CDR1 LGHNA, CDR2 YNFKEQ. CDR3: CASSQDWDRVRPGELFF. As DNA, the CDR3 is TGTGCCAGCAGCCAAGATTGGGACAGGGTACGGCCCGGGGAGCTGTTTTTT.

The chain employs TRBV7-2 and TRBJ2-1, with 7 bases aligning to TRBD1. The CDR3 contains 17 residues. V dropped 2 bases and J dropped 4; count of bases not matched to a gene: 11. Per the germline V gene, CDR1 is SGHTA and CDR2 is FQGNSA. The chain's CDR3 is CASSLRPQGERYNEQFF. DNA of the CDR3: TGTGCCAGCAGCTTAAGACCCCAGGGGGAGAGGTACAATGAGCAGTTCTTC.

The J gene is TRBJ2-5, the V gene TRBV13; 10 bases align to TRBD1. Germline V CDR1 and CDR2: PRHDT, FYEKMQ (reference sequence). The CDR3 contains 15 residues. Germline trimming cut 5 bases from V and 5 bases from J; bases unmatched to any gene: 8. The CDR3 here is CASSPRTGGGETQYF. The DNA of the CDR3 is TGTGCCAGCAGCCCCCGGACAGGGGGTGGGGAGACCCAGTACTTC.

The rearrangement uses TRBV19 and TRBJ1-2, with D uncertain. The V end lost 4 bases, the J end lost 4 bases, and 22 bases lay between the germline ends. Germline V CDR1 and CDR2: LNHDA, SQIVND (reference sequence). The CDR3 consists of 17 residues. CDR3 protein: CASSNAPSQQNGYGYTF. Written as DNA, the CDR3 is TGTGCCAGTAGTAACGCGCCCTCTCAACAGAATGGCTATGGCTACACCTTC.

As concerns this clone: The sample contains more than one DNA sequence encoding this CDR3. The chain recombines TRBV18 with TRBJ2-7, with TRBD1 identical over 10 bases. The length of the CDR3 is 13 residues. Trimming took 6 bases from V and 7 from J; bases not matched to a gene: 6. CDR1 is KGHSH and CDR2 is LQKENI in the germline V gene. The CDR3 DNA follows: TGTGCCAGCTCGCGACAGGGGGCGGGTGAGCAGTACTTC. Amino acids: CASSRQGAGEQYF.

This chain joins TRBV2 and TRBJ2-5; TRBD2 agrees at 12 bases. The J call may be faulty, since TRBJ2-7 better matches the DNA end. The CDR3 is made up of 17 amino acids. The V gene's germline CDR1 is SNHLY and CDR2 FYNNEI. CDR3 sequence: CASSEGTSGTSSYEQYF. In DNA, the CDR3 is TGTGCCAGCAGTGAAGGGACTAGCGGGACGAGCTCCTACGAGCAGTACTTC.

This chain joins TRBV4-3 and TRBJ2-7, with TRBD1 matching 11 bases. This CDR3 is built from 15 residues. The ends lost 1 base at V and 3 bases at J; junction bases unmatched: 2. Per the germline V gene, CDR1 is LGHNA and CDR2 is YSLEER. In DNA form, the CDR3 reads TGCGCCAGCAGCCAAGGGACAGGGGGCAACTACGAGCAGTACTTC. It yields the protein CASSQGTGGNYEQYF.

V usage is TRBV5-4 and J usage is TRBJ2-2, with 8 bases matching TRBD1. This CDR3 has 17 amino acids. V shed 4 bases, J shed 4 bases, and the junction held 12 bases outside the gene matches. Germline CDR1 reads SGHNT; CDR2 reads YYREEE (reference sequence). The CDR3 DNA is TGTGCCAGCAGCCCCAGGGGGCAATCCGGTCTCACCGGGGAGCTGTTTTTT. Amino acids: CASSPRGQSGLTGELFF.

This chain links TRBV28 with TRBJ2-3, with 7 bases matching TRBD2. Per the germline V gene, CDR1 is MDHEN and CDR2 is SYDVKM. V dropped 5 bases and J dropped 7; count of bases not matched to a gene: 9. The CDR3 contains 14 residues. The CDR3 spells CASSPGTTSYTQYF. The DNA for the CDR3 is TGTGCCAGCAGTCCGGGGACTACTTCCTATACGCAGTATTTT.

This clone was seen once. The chain recombines TRBV27 with TRBJ2-7; TRBD1 matches at 7 bases. The V segment lost 5 bases and the J segment 3 bases; nucleotides outside the gene matches: 10. Germline V gene lookup returns CDR1 MNHEY and CDR2 SMNVEV (reference sequence). The CDR3 runs to 15 residues. This CDR3 is CASSQPGTVSYEQYF. DNA for the CDR3: TGTGCCAGCAGTCAGCCCGGGACAGTAAGCTACGAGCAGTACTTC.

The chain has TRBV5-1 and TRBJ2-7, with TRBD1 identical over 8 bases. Germline lookup yields CDR1 SGHRS and CDR2 YFSETQ. There are 17 residues in the CDR3. Unmatched junction bases numbered 8, after V lost 0 bases and J lost 0 bases. CDR3 DNA sequence: TGCGCCAGCAGCTTGGCCACCGGGACAGGATTCTCCTACGAGCAGTACTTC. It yields the protein CASSLATGTGFSYEQYF. Complete variable domain (other parts from reference TRBV5-1 and TRBJ2-7): KAGVTQTPRYLIKTRGQQVTLSCSPISGHRSVSWYQQTPGQGLQFLFEYFSETQRNKGNFPGRFSGRQFSNSRSEMNVSTLELGDSALYLCASSLATGTGFSYEQYFGPGTRLTVT.

The rearrangement joins TRBV6-5 to TRBJ2-4, with D perhaps matching TRBD2 (7 bases). The CDR3 totals 14 residues. The V end lost 4 bases, the J end lost 8 bases, and 15 bases lay between the germline ends. CDR1 is MNHEY, CDR2 SVGAGI, per germline. For the CDR3, the DNA is TGTGCCAGCAGTTTGGGGGGGCCTCCTGACATTCAGTACTTC. Its protein is CASSLGGPPDIQYF.

The chain's CDR3 is CASSLSSTNYGYTF. CDR3 nucleotides: TGTGCCAGCAGTTTAAGTTCTACTAACTATGGCTACACCTTC. The V call is TRBV27, the J call TRBJ1-2; no firm D call. The length of the CDR3 is 14 residues. Trimming stripped 2 bases from V and 0 bases from J, with 7 bases between. Germline V gene data show CDR1 as MNHEY and CDR2 as SMNVEV (reference sequence).

The rearrangement joins TRBV27 to TRBJ2-2, with 7 bases that match TRBD2. Germline V gene lookup returns CDR1 MNHEY and CDR2 SMNVEV (reference sequence). This CDR3 comprises 16 residues. Trimming took 5 bases from V and 1 from J; bases not matched to a gene: 7. The CDR3 spells CASSREGTKNTGELFF. Here the CDR3 DNA reads TGTGCCAGCAGTCGTGAGGGGACTAAGAACACCGGGGAGCTGTTTTTT.

V gene TRBV5-1 combines with J gene TRBJ2-7, with D perhaps TRBD2 (6 bases). Germline V gives CDR1 SGHRS, CDR2 YFSETQ. CDR3 size: 14 residues. Trimming stripped 3 bases from V and 0 bases from J, with 10 bases between. The CDR3 DNA follows: TGCGCCAGCAGCTGGGCGGGAAGCTCCTACGAGCAGTACTTC. This codes for CASSWAGSSYEQYF.